Presented here are 9 T cell receptor beta chains from one specimen sequenced in a study of type 1 and type 2 diabetes patients. PCR was run on genomic DNA. Multiplex PCR with 30 forward and 13 reverse primers amplified the TCR beta CDR3. A single record per CDR3 protein comes from TCRdb applying MiXCR to the multiplex PCR reads. In the table there are about 270,000 distinct CDR3 sequences, over 45% of which are singletons. Sequenced sample: peripheral blood mononuclear cells (PBMCs). These receptors all come from a man aged 18 to 29 with type 2 diabetes.

J is TRBJ1-4 and V is TRBV6-5; D is possibly TRBD1 (5 bases). The CDR3 runs to 13 residues. The V and J ends lost 8 bases and 8 bases respectively, with 15 bases between them. The germline V gene encodes CDR1 MNHEY and CDR2 SVGAGI. The CDR3 loop is CASGRQKREKLFF. For the CDR3, the DNA is TGTGCCAGCGGACGACAGAAGAGAGAAAAACTGTTTTTT.

This clonotype was seen more than once but under ten times. The chain carries TRBV20-1 and TRBJ2-6; maybe TRBD1 (6 bases). Trimming removed 2 bases from V and 3 bases from J, with 11 bases in between. The V gene's germline CDR1 is DFQATT and CDR2 SNEGSKA (reference sequence). The CDR3 totals 15 residues. CDR3 DNA: TGCAGTGCTAGACCACAGGGTGGTGGGGCCAACGTCCTGACTTTC. This codes for CSARPQGGGANVLTF.

V usage is TRBV30 and J usage is TRBJ1-2, with D hard to call. V was pared by 2 bases and J by 1 base, with 14 bases between. CDR3 length: 15 residues. Germline CDR1 GTSNPN, CDR2 SVGIG (reference sequence). CDR3 sequence: CAWSQVKVINYGYTF. In DNA form, the CDR3 reads TGTGCCTGGAGTCAAGTAAAGGTGATTAACTATGGCTACACCTTC.

The rearrangement joins TRBV5-8 to TRBJ2-2; D not resolved. CDR1 is SGHTS, CDR2 YDEGEE, per germline. V shed 4 bases and J shed 1 base, with 8 bases lying between them. The CDR3 covers 14 residues. CDR3 nucleotide sequence: TGTGCCAGCAGCGCCGTGCGGAACACCGGGGAGCTGTTTTTT. It specifies CASSAVRNTGELFF.

Of note for this clonotype: Germline is not matched at one junction end, which may reflect a read error. V usage is TRBV6-5 and J usage is TRBJ2-1; D possibly corresponds to TRBD1 (5 bases). CDR1 is MNHEY, CDR2 SVGAGI, per germline. This CDR3 has 13 amino acids. CDR3 coding DNA: TGTGCCAGCAGGGGGCGCTCCTACAATGGGCAGTTCTTC. Translating gives CASRGRSYNGQFF.

The chain joins TRBV7-6 to TRBJ2-5, with D perhaps TRBD1 (5 bases). The V end was cut by 4 bases, the J end by 7 bases, with 34 bases between. The germline CDR1 and CDR2 sequences are SGHVS and FNYEAQ. The CDR3 is made up of 20 amino acids. CDR3 sequence reads: CASSCDRGPLQVTQIGTQYF. The DNA of the CDR3 is TGTGCCAGCAGCTGTGACAGAGGCCCGCTCCAGGTCACCCAGATAGGGACCCAGTACTTC.

This clonotype occurred a few times. This sequence joins TRBV19 and TRBJ1-2; tentative D call: TRBD1 (5 bases). Germline V gene lookup returns CDR1 LNHDA and CDR2 SQIVND (reference sequence). Trimming took 7 bases from V and 3 from J, leaving 9 bases between them. This CDR3 region has 12 residues. The CDR3 DNA is TGTGCCAGTACCCGGGGGGACTATGGCTACACCTTC. The encoded protein is CASTRGDYGYTF.

The rearrangement links TRBV5-5 to TRBJ1-1; D ambiguous. V was clipped by 0 bases and J by 0 bases, with 6 bases between them. Germline V gene data show CDR1 as SGHKS and CDR2 as YYEKEE (reference sequence). The CDR3 runs to 14 residues. CDR3 nucleotides: TGTGCCAGCAGCTTGGACATCCTGAACACTGAAGCTTTCTTT. It translates to CASSLDILNTEAFF.

The chain employs TRBV24-1 and TRBJ2-2; D may be TRBD1 or TRBD2 (6 bases each). Deletions cut 0 bases from V and 1 base from J, with 14 bases between. The CDR3 spans 18 residues. Germline loops: CDR1 KGHDR, CDR2 SFDVKD. Here the CDR3 reads CATSDLMGGSGNTGELFF. The CDR3 nucleotides read TGTGCCACCAGTGATTTGATGGGGGGCTCAGGGAACACCGGGGAGCTGTTTTTT.